This record concerns one T cell receptor (beta chain) sequence. This clone was recorded many times. It has no known antigen specificity. No base quality values were provided; no much bigger clone lies one nucleotide off. The data derive from a study of blood T cell repertoires in COVID-19 (dated by TCRdb to the early 2020s). About the full investigation: The collaborator samples originated in the United States, Italy and Spain and spanned the acute and convalescent phases of COVID-19. The material from the prospective study consisted of cDNA or gDNA derived from T cells, B-cell-depleted T cells, or PBMCs. The dataset comprised deeply sampled blood TCRbeta repertoires from subjects exposed to, actively infected with, or recovered from COVID-19. The repertoires were made available in a free public database intended to serve as a resource for research on the immune response to SARS-CoV-2. The samples were drawn from the first 160 participants of the ongoing ImmuneRACE study and from some 1,300 subjects provided by 6 global collaborators. Sample metadata almost always included a de-identified subject ID, COVID-19 status, age in years and sex. Where HLA class I and class II types were available, the types were taken from metadata supplied by the sample provider, not from assay-based typing. Overall study results and their limits: Clinical and demographic metadata were provided uncurated, with the amount varying by source and participant.

Each collaborating institution followed its own protocols to collect whole blood in K2EDTA tubes. Collaborator samples were shipped for TCRbeta analysis as frozen whole blood, isolated PBMCs, or DNA extracted from either sample type. TCRbeta CDR3 regions were amplified from genomic DNA by means of the immunoSEQ Assay, a bias-controlled multiplex PCR. Regarding the original processing steps: The number of nucleated cells in each sample was estimated by amplification of reference gene primers within the assay. To quantify the absolute abundance of each unique TCRbeta CDR3 rearrangement, sequence reads were collapsed and filtered. Productive Simpson clonality was computed per sample as the square root of Simpson's diversity index over productive rearrangements. The clones in this table, taken by TCRdb from immuneACCESS, are in-frame only. Not every clone is retained; where verified, under half of the shortfall comes from an unresolved V gene, and the cause of the rest is unknown. V, J and clone size are taken as reported in that table, and D and trimming were inferred from the DNA itself. This sample gives about 120,000 clones in total; approximately 70% of them show up just once. The top ten hold under 10% of the sample.

According to the germline V gene, CDR1 reads SGHAT and CDR2 reads FQNNGV. Including cysteine and phenylalanine, the CDR3 has 14 amino acids. Only CDR3 DNA is held: 42 bases, read in frame from base 1. The trim is 4 bases for V and 4 bases for J, with a gap of 13 bases between the germline ends. Sequenced: peripheral blood. The rearrangement joined TRBV11-2 to TRBJ1-1; a weak D assignment points to TRBD1 (5 bases agree). The clonotype was recovered from a woman aged 60-75 years with acute or convalescent COVID-19. The DNA sequence is as follows: TGTGCCAGCAGCTCATTCCAGGGAGGCACTGAAGCTTTCTTT. It translates as CASSSFQGGTEAFF.